This T cell receptor beta chain comes out of a study of blood T cell repertoires in COVID-19. In the study overall: There were acute and convalescent COVID-19 samples, and they came from the United States, Italy and Spain.

Patients in Seattle were enrolled during active infection, then followed longitudinally. In the original processing: How many nucleated cells were present was estimated from reference gene primer amplification. Profiling relied on immunoSEQ multiplex PCR, and the TCRdb table lists in-frame clones only, not all of them. V, J and clone size reflect that table, while D and trimming were determined from the DNA. The repertoire holds hundreds of thousands of clones, with about nine tenths as singletons. The V end lost 3 bases, the J end lost 7 bases, and 9 bases lay between the germline ends. The CDR3 runs to 13 residues.

The chain carries TRBV12-3 or TRBV12-4 and TRBJ1-4, with unresolved D. This sequence originates from a woman in her thirties with COVID-19, enrolled during active disease. The specimen was peripheral blood. DNA for the CDR3: TGTGCCAGCAGTTTTAGCGGAGGTGAAAAACTGTTTTTT. It encodes CASSFSGGEKLFF.